Following are 30 T cell receptor beta chains from one sample sequenced in a study of blood T cell repertoires in COVID-19. The protocol was immunoSEQ multiplex PCR, while the TCRdb copy is restricted to in-frame clones and leaves out a portion. The sample records 200,000 to 250,000 clones, about 78% being singletons. Material for sequencing was peripheral blood. The receptors stem from a woman aged 70 to 79 with acute or convalescent COVID-19.

This clone was picked up many times. The V call is TRBV3-1 (or the pseudogene TRBV3-2), the J call TRBJ2-7; 7 bases match TRBD1. Germline V lookup: CDR1 LGHDT, CDR2 YNNKEL (reference sequence). This CDR3 contains 18 residues. J was trimmed by 2 bases and V by 1 base; bases with no gene match: 14. For the CDR3, the DNA is TGTGCCAGCAGCCAAGTCACCGAATGGACAGGATTACCCTACGAGCAGTACTTC. Translated, it gives CASSQVTEWTGLPYEQYF.

The chain's CDR3 is CASSLTSGRTQSTDTQYF. CDR3 DNA: TGTGCCAGCAGTCTGACTAGCGGGAGGACACAAAGCACAGATACGCAGTATTTT. The chain links TRBV7-9 to TRBJ2-3, with 13 bases lining up with TRBD2. V was clipped by 6 bases and J by 0 bases; unmatched bases: 9. The CDR3 is made up of 18 amino acids. Germline lookup yields CDR1 SEHNR and CDR2 FQNEAQ (reference sequence).

The chain uses TRBV5-1 and TRBJ2-6; D not certain. Germline CDR1 and CDR2: SGHRS and YFSETQ. Trimming shortened V by 0 bases and J by 0 bases, and 4 bases separated the two germline ends. The CDR3 consists of 15 residues. The CDR3 nucleotides are TGCGCCAGCAGCTTGGACAGCTCTGGGGCCAACGTCCTGACTTTC. The encoded protein is CASSLDSSGANVLTF.

The chain links TRBV20-1 to TRBJ2-7; 7 bases match TRBD2. CDR3 length: 11 amino acids. Per germline, CDR1 DFQATT and CDR2 SNEGSKA (reference sequence). The ends lost 4 bases at V and 7 bases at J; junction bases unmatched: 4. CDR3 region: CSANGGGEQYF. The CDR3 DNA follows: TGCAGTGCTAATGGGGGGGGAGAGCAGTACTTC.

This clone has a single count. J is TRBJ2-4 and V is TRBV28; a weak D match, TRBD2 (6 bases). Per germline, CDR1 MDHEN and CDR2 SYDVKM. CDR3 length: 13 amino acids. Trimming cost V 6 bases and J 5 bases, with 11 bases left between them. The CDR3 DNA sequence: TGTGCCAGCAGCCTCCCGGGGGAAAACATTCAGTACTTC. Translation gives CASSLPGENIQYF.

The chain recombines TRBV18 with TRBJ2-1; possible D gene TRBD1, 6 bases. Trimming pared 0 bases from V and 6 bases from J, leaving 12 bases between. The germline CDR1 and CDR2 sequences are KGHSH and LQKENI. The CDR3 sequence is 15 residues long. CDR3 nucleotide sequence: TGTGCCAGCTCACCACCGCGGCAGGGGTTCAATGAGCAGTTCTTC. Translation: CASSPPRQGFNEQFF.

This chain connects TRBV25-1 to TRBJ1-4; no clear D. Germline loops: CDR1 MGHDK, CDR2 SYGVNS. The length of the CDR3 is 14 residues. V lost 2 bases and J 3 bases, leaving 7 bases between the germline ends. The CDR3 region is CASSEKGANEKLFF. The CDR3 DNA sequence: TGTGCCAGCAGTGAAAAGGGAGCTAATGAAAAACTGTTTTTT.

The rearrangement uses TRBV19 and TRBJ1-5, with D perhaps TRBD1 (6 bases). Per the germline V gene, CDR1 is LNHDA and CDR2 is SQIVND (reference sequence). The germline V and J ends were trimmed by 6 bases and 6 bases, with 18 bases remaining between them. This CDR3 is 15 amino acids long. This chain's CDR3 is CASRDNRVGVQPQHF. CDR3 sequence (DNA): TGTGCCAGTAGGGATAACAGGGTCGGCGTTCAGCCCCAGCATTTT. The full variable domain, rest sourced from reference TRBV19 and TRBJ1-5, is DGGITQSPKYLFRKEGQNVTLSCEQNLNHDAMYWYRQDPGQGLRLIYYSQIVNDFQKGDIAEGYSVSREKKESFPLTVTSAQKNPTAFYLCASRDNRVGVQPQHFGDGTRLSIL.

The chain has TRBV21-1 and TRBJ2-3; TRBD2 is the table's D call, not checked against the DNA. TRBV21-1 counts as a pseudogene. This CDR3 comprises 17 residues. CDR3 sequence reads: CASSPATSGTYTDTQYF. The CDR3 DNA reads TGTGCCAGCAGCCCGGCCACTAGCGGAACTTACACAGATACGCAGTATTTT.

This clone was seen once. This rearrangement joins TRBV24-1 to TRBJ1-2; a possible D gene is TRBD1 (6 bases). The germline CDR1 and CDR2 sequences are KGHDR and SFDVKD. This CDR3 spans 16 amino acids. The ends were cut back, 2 bases at V and 0 bases at J, with 12 bases in the middle. CDR3 coding DNA: TGTGCCACCAGTGATTCCAGGGGCGATACTAACTATGGCTACACCTTC. Translated: CATSDSRGDTNYGYTF.

The chain employs TRBV5-1 and TRBJ1-1; tentatively, D is TRBD1 (5 bases). The V end was cut by 5 bases, the J end by 0 bases, with 14 bases between. Germline V lookup: CDR1 SGHRS, CDR2 YFSETQ. This CDR3 is 15 amino acids long. The CDR3 protein is CASSLIQDLNTEAFF. In nucleotides, the CDR3 is TGCGCCAGCAGTTTAATACAGGACCTGAACACTGAAGCTTTCTTT.

The chain employs TRBV10-3 and TRBJ2-1; 7 bases line up with TRBD1. Germline values: CDR1 ENHRY, CDR2 SYGVKD. This CDR3 has 17 amino acids. J was trimmed by 3 bases and V by 0 bases; bases with no gene match: 8. The CDR3 DNA sequence: TGTGCCATCAGTGAGTCGACAGGGCATGGGGACTACAATGAGCAGTTCTTC. It translates to CAISESTGHGDYNEQFF.

The rearrangement links TRBV28 to TRBJ2-7; 8 positions match TRBD1. V lost 6 bases, J lost 6 bases, and 10 bases stayed unmatched. From germline, CDR1 is MDHEN and CDR2 SYDVKM. This CDR3 has 14 amino acids. The CDR3 loop reads CASSLRTGISEQYF. CDR3 DNA: TGTGCCAGCAGCCTAAGGACAGGGATTTCCGAGCAGTACTTC.

The chain is built from TRBV4-2 and TRBJ1-2; no firm D call. Trimming removed 1 base from V and 5 bases from J, with 11 bases in between. Germline CDR1 LGHNA, CDR2 YNFKEQ. The CDR3 is made up of 14 amino acids. In DNA, the CDR3 is TGTGCCAGCAGCCAAGGTTCGGTAAATTATGGCTACACCTTC. Translation: CASSQGSVNYGYTF.

The V and J genes are TRBV1 and TRBJ1-5; the table's D call, TRBD1, has no DNA check behind it. TRBV1 is noted as a pseudogene. This CDR3 comprises 13 residues. CDR3 sequence (DNA): TGCACCATCGCGGGACAGGTCGGGCAGCCCCAGCATTTT. Amino acid sequence: CTIAGQVGQPQHF.

The chain is built from TRBV29-1 and TRBJ2-1; 14 bases are a match to TRBD2. The CDR3 spans 16 residues. Germline V gives CDR1 SQVTM, CDR2 ANQGSEA. Trimming at V came to 6 bases and at J to 7 bases, leaving 11 bases not matched to a gene. CDR3 nucleotide sequence: TGCAGCGTCACGTCGACTAGCGGGAGGGCCGGAAATGAGCAGTTCTTC. Amino acid sequence: CSVTSTSGRAGNEQFF.

The chain couples TRBV27 to TRBJ1-1, with 7 bases aligning to TRBD1. This CDR3 spans 14 amino acids. Germline V CDR1 and CDR2: MNHEY, SMNVEV (reference sequence). V lost 0 bases to trimming and J lost 9 bases; unmatched junction nucleotides: 7. The CDR3 spells CASSLSARGAQAFF. CDR3 nucleotide sequence: TGTGCCAGCAGTTTATCGGCCAGGGGGGCACAAGCTTTCTTT.

This clone has more than one count but fewer than ten. The CDR3 DNA reads TGTGCCAGCAGTTCCGGACAGGGGGCCTACGAGCAGTACTTC. Protein sequence: CASSSGQGAYEQYF. The V and J genes are TRBV27 and TRBJ2-7; 10 bases are a match to TRBD1. The length of the CDR3 is 14 residues. V was clipped by 4 bases and J by 2 bases; unmatched bases: 2. Germline V lookup: CDR1 MNHEY, CDR2 SMNVEV (reference sequence).

This chain links TRBV19 with TRBJ1-4; 8 nucleotides line up with TRBD1. Losses at the gene ends were 7 bases for V and 4 bases for J; bases not matched to a gene: 5. The CDR3 consists of 14 residues. CDR1 is LNHDA and CDR2 is SQIVND in the germline V gene (reference sequence). The CDR3 sequence: CASNRGQGNEKLFF. CDR3 DNA sequence: TGTGCCAGTAATAGAGGACAGGGTAATGAAAAACTGTTTTTT. Looking up the rest from reference TRBV19 and TRBJ1-4 gives the full variable domain: DGGITQSPKYLFRKEGQNVTLSCEQNLNHDAMYWYRQDPGQGLRLIYYSQIVNDFQKGDIAEGYSVSREKKESFPLTVTSAQKNPTAFYLCASNRGQGNEKLFFGSGTQLSVL.

This rearrangement joins TRBV11-2 to TRBJ2-1, with 16 bases aligning to TRBD2. The germline CDR1 and CDR2 sequences are SGHAT and FQNNGV. The CDR3 is made up of 19 amino acids. Trimming at V came to 3 bases and at J to 10 bases, leaving 15 bases not matched to a gene. The CDR3, as DNA: TGTGCCAGCAGCTTTCGAAGAACCGGGACTAGCGGGAGGGCCTGGGAGCAGTTCTTC. The encoded protein is CASSFRRTGTSGRAWEQFF.

The chain couples TRBV11-2 to TRBJ2-1, with 7 bases fitting TRBD2. Germline CDR1 is SGHAT and CDR2 is FQNNGV. The trim removed 4 bases at V and 9 bases at J, leaving 9 bases unmatched. CDR3 length: 14 amino acids. The CDR3 nucleotides read TGTGCCAGCAGCTCGAGGGAGGGCCAGAGTGAGCAGTTCTTC. It is translated as CASSSREGQSEQFF.

This sequence joins TRBV28 and TRBJ1-3; D remains unclear. CDR3 length: 13 amino acids. CDR1 and CDR2 (germline): MDHEN, SYDVKM. Trimming removed 9 bases from V and 0 bases from J, with 9 bases in between. CDR3 nucleotides: TGTGCCAGTAAGGACTACTCTGGAAACACCATATATTTT. This codes for CASKDYSGNTIYF.

The chain joins TRBV5-1 to TRBJ2-3, with 8 positions matching TRBD2. J was trimmed by 3 bases and V by 7 bases; bases with no gene match: 10. The germline gives CDR1 SGHRS, CDR2 YFSETQ. The CDR3 is 15 amino acids. The CDR3 sequence: CASSNSGVGTDTQYF. CDR3 DNA: TGCGCCAGCTCTAATAGCGGGGTGGGAACAGATACGCAGTATTTT.

In this sample, this clone turned up a few times. V usage is TRBV23-1 and J usage is TRBJ1-2; a weak D match, TRBD1 (6 bases). TRBV23-1 is an ORF, with its function uncertain. Trimming left V 0 bases short and J 2 bases short, with 10 bases between. This CDR3 is 15 amino acids long. CDR3 DNA sequence: TGCGCCAGCAGTCAATCGCGGGGGCCCAACTATGGCTACACCTTC. It codes for CASSQSRGPNYGYTF.

The chain carries TRBV11-2 and TRBJ2-7, with 9 bases fitting TRBD2. Germline V lookup: CDR1 SGHAT, CDR2 FQNNGV. This CDR3 region has 18 residues. V was pared by 0 bases and J by 2 bases, with 11 bases of the junction left unmatched. This chain's CDR3 is CASSLEGGWLAGTYEQYF. DNA for the CDR3: TGTGCCAGCAGCTTAGAAGGAGGGTGGCTAGCGGGGACCTACGAGCAGTACTTC.

This chain connects TRBV6-1 to TRBJ1-5; 11 nucleotides align to TRBD1. Germline-derived CDR1 and CDR2 are MNHNS and SASEGT. Germline trimming cut 1 base from V and 3 bases from J; bases unmatched to any gene: 2. The CDR3 consists of 16 residues. For the CDR3, the DNA is TGTGCCAGCAGTGAAGGGACAGGGGGCTTCAATCAGCCCCAGCATTTT. It specifies CASSEGTGGFNQPQHF.

V usage is TRBV28 and J usage is TRBJ2-2, with 7 positions matching TRBD1. Germline V lookup: CDR1 MDHEN, CDR2 SYDVKM. V shed 1 base and J 1 base; nucleotides not matched to a gene: 12. The CDR3 has 19 residues. CDR3 DNA sequence: TGTGCCAGCAGTTTATTTCTAGGCACAGGGGTGATGAACACCGGGGAGCTGTTTTTT. Its protein product is CASSLFLGTGVMNTGELFF.

This chain uses TRBV9 with TRBJ2-7; 9 nucleotides align to TRBD2. The V gene end was trimmed by 0 bases and the J gene end by 4 bases; junction bases not matched to a gene: 5. The CDR3 runs 15 residues. Germline V lookup: CDR1 SGDLS, CDR2 YYNGEE. The CDR3 loop reads CASSVGPAGGYEQYF. The DNA of the CDR3 is TGTGCCAGCAGCGTAGGCCCAGCGGGAGGATACGAGCAGTACTTC.

This clone has just a few counts. The V gene is TRBV27, the J gene TRBJ2-7, with 7 bases that match TRBD1. The V gene's germline CDR1 is MNHEY and CDR2 SMNVEV (reference sequence). With 5 bases clipped from V and 0 bases from J, the junction kept 7 bases outside the gene matches. CDR3 size: 15 residues. CDR3 DNA sequence: TGTGCCAGCAGTCCTCCGGACAGGCCCTCCTACGAGCAGTACTTC. As protein: CASSPPDRPSYEQYF.

This chain uses TRBV3-1 (or the pseudogene TRBV3-2) with TRBJ1-5, with 7 bases that match TRBD1. Germline V gene data show CDR1 as LGHDT and CDR2 as YNNKEL (reference sequence). V gave up 1 base and J gave up 9 bases; unmatched junction bases: 9. The CDR3 runs to 15 residues. CDR3 DNA: TGTGCCAGCAGCCAAGGCGGGACAGCCGAAGGGCCCCAGCATTTT. Its protein product is CASSQGGTAEGPQHF.